This T cell receptor beta chain was retrieved from a study of blood T cell repertoires in COVID-19. The overall study: The origin of the acute and convalescent COVID-19 samples was the United States, Italy and Spain.

The CDR3 sequence is 12 residues long. Germline CDR1 is ENHRY and CDR2 is SYGVKD. The ends were cut back, 3 bases at V and 3 bases at J, with 5 bases in the middle. Assay used: immunoSEQ multiplex PCR; TCRdb lists only in-frame clones, some missing. The repertoire has about 140,000 clones, over 80% of them found once; the top ten carry roughly a tenth. The gene calls are TRBV10-3 and TRBJ1-2; D perhaps matches TRBD1 (5 bases). The TCR was taken from a man between 60 and 75 years old with active or convalescent COVID-19. The sample comprised peripheral blood. The CDR3 DNA follows: TGTGCCATCAGTGAAGGGGACTATGGCTACACCTTC. Its protein is CAISEGDYGYTF.